The present entry profiles one TCR beta chain with its context. Antigen: not known. The CDR3 runs 15 residues. The junction had 2 bases not matched to a gene; V was cut back by 0 bases and J by 6 bases. Germline CDR1 LGHNA, CDR2 YNFKEQ. The entry originates in a study of post-analysis software for immune sequencing data. Study-wide findings and caveats: A significant reduction in normalized Chao1 diversity was observed in multiple sclerosis patients versus controls. About 5 TRBV segments were more frequent in patients than controls; TRBV5-6, TRBV5-1 and TRBV20-1 belonged to this group.

The authors incorporated unique molecular identifiers into the TCR beta cDNA libraries. TCRdb used MiXCR to reprocess the PCR reads, holding one entry per CDR3 protein. The repertoire holds some 690,000 distinct CDR3 sequences, approximately 59% seen once, with around 10% in the top ten. The material sequenced was blood. The receptor was derived from a girl aged 2 to 10 with multiple sclerosis. The genes are TRBV4-2 and TRBJ1-6; TRBD1 agrees at 7 bases. CDR3 in DNA: TGTGCCAGCAGCCAAGAGGACAGGATTAATTCACCCCTCCACTTT. Its protein is CASSQEDRINSPLHF.